Listed below are T cell receptor beta chains from one sample, sequenced in a study of T cell responses to AZD1222 COVID-19 vaccine. TCRdb's table, derived via immunoSEQ multiplex PCR, lists solely in-frame clones and lacks some. The table includes around 180,000 clones, approximately 94% detected once. Sequencing used peripheral blood, obtained 28 days after the second AZD1222 dose. The receptor source for this set is an adult who received the AZD1222 COVID-19 vaccine. CDR3s include the opening cysteine and the closing phenylalanine or tryptophan. Each record gives: CDR3 protein, CDR3 DNA, clone size, J gene, V gene, CDR3 length, D gene. The D gene is left open where the match is weak. Clone size is given for some rows only: seen once, a few or many times, or a class if the clone is expanded.

CDR3 protein: CASSQDLRRERRPNTEAFF
CDR3 DNA: TGCGCCAGCAGCCAAGATCTTAGGCGCGAACGCAGGCCGAACACTGAAGCTTTCTTT
clone size: .
J gene: TRBJ1-1
V gene: TRBV4-1
CDR3 length: 19
D gene: .

CDR3 protein: CATSDFGQGGDEQYF
CDR3 DNA: TGTGCCACCAGTGATTTCGGACAGGGGGGGGACGAGCAGTACTTC
clone size: .
J gene: TRBJ2-7
V gene: TRBV24-1
CDR3 length: 15
D gene: TRBD1

CDR3 protein: CASSLSTSGEQETQYF
CDR3 DNA: TGTGCCAGCAGCTTATCGACTAGCGGGGAACAAGAGACCCAGTACTTC
clone size: .
J gene: TRBJ2-5
V gene: TRBV7-2
CDR3 length: 16
D gene: TRBD2

CDR3 protein: CASSGGIYEQYF
CDR3 DNA: TGTGCCAGCTCAGGAGGGATCTACGAGCAGTACTTC
clone size: .
J gene: TRBJ2-7
V gene: TRBV18
CDR3 length: 12
D gene: .

CDR3 protein: CSASNGGTDTQYF
CDR3 DNA: TGCAGTGCTAGTAATGGCGGCACAGATACGCAGTATTTT
clone size: .
J gene: TRBJ2-3
V gene: TRBV20-1
CDR3 length: 13
D gene: .

CDR3 protein: CATTLGGQGGTEAFF
CDR3 DNA: TGTGCCACCACCCTAGGGGGCCAGGGAGGTACTGAAGCTTTCTTT
clone size: .
J gene: TRBJ1-1
V gene: TRBV15
CDR3 length: 15
D gene: TRBD1

CDR3 protein: CASSPGTGPYEQYF
CDR3 DNA: TGTGCCAGCTCACCCGGGACAGGGCCCTACGAGCAGTACTTC
clone size: few
J gene: TRBJ2-7
V gene: TRBV18
CDR3 length: 14
D gene: TRBD1

CDR3 protein: CASSSGPSSGNTIYF
CDR3 DNA: TGTGCTAGCAGCTCGGGACCGTCCTCTGGAAACACCATATATTTT
clone size: .
J gene: TRBJ1-3
V gene: TRBV7-7
CDR3 length: 15
D gene: .

CDR3 protein: CASSPRTSGGLSNEQFF
CDR3 DNA: TGTGCCAGCAGCCCACGGACTAGCGGAGGATTGTCGAATGAGCAGTTCTTC
clone size: .
J gene: TRBJ2-1
V gene: TRBV7-9
CDR3 length: 17
D gene: TRBD2

CDR3 protein: CASSEIGWGGETQYF
CDR3 DNA: TGTGCCAGCAGTGAAATCGGTTGGGGTGGGGAGACCCAGTACTTC
clone size: .
J gene: TRBJ2-5
V gene: TRBV6-1
CDR3 length: 15
D gene: .

CDR3 protein: CASSFRLAGTSYNEQFF
CDR3 DNA: TGCGCCAGCAGCTTTCGACTAGCGGGAACATCCTACAATGAGCAGTTCTTC
clone size: .
J gene: TRBJ2-1
V gene: TRBV5-1
CDR3 length: 17
D gene: TRBD2

CDR3 protein: CASSSRTRRNEQFF
CDR3 DNA: TGTGCCAGCAGCTCGAGGACTAGGCGGAATGAGCAGTTCTTC
clone size: .
J gene: TRBJ2-1
V gene: TRBV7-9
CDR3 length: 14
D gene: TRBD2

CDR3 protein: CSVPGGGYEQFF
CDR3 DNA: TGCAGCGTCCCGGGAGGAGGTTATGAGCAGTTCTTC
clone size: once
J gene: TRBJ2-1
V gene: TRBV29-1
CDR3 length: 12
D gene: TRBD2

CDR3 protein: CASSQSRGLAGSEQYF
CDR3 DNA: TGTGCCAGCAGCCAAAGTCGTGGACTAGCGGGGAGCGAGCAGTACTTC
clone size: .
J gene: TRBJ2-7
V gene: TRBV3-1/TRBV3-2
CDR3 length: 16
D gene: TRBD2

CDR3 protein: CASSERTGRTDTQYF
CDR3 DNA: TGTGCCAGCAGCGAACGGACAGGTCGGACAGATACGCAGTATTTT
clone size: .
J gene: TRBJ2-3
V gene: TRBV6-4
CDR3 length: 15
D gene: TRBD1

CDR3 protein: CASSSPPGVPQHF
CDR3 DNA: TGTGCCAGCAGTTCCCCCCCAGGGGTGCCCCAGCATTTT
clone size: .
J gene: TRBJ1-5
V gene: TRBV27
CDR3 length: 13
D gene: .

CDR3 protein: CASSLVIGFGEQYF
CDR3 DNA: TGTGCCAGCAGCTTGGTCATAGGGTTCGGCGAGCAGTACTTC
clone size: .
J gene: TRBJ2-7
V gene: TRBV5-6
CDR3 length: 14
D gene: .

CDR3 protein: CASSTSGLLGDTQYF
CDR3 DNA: TGTGCCAGCAGCACCTCTGGACTCCTGGGAGATACGCAGTATTTT
clone size: .
J gene: TRBJ2-3
V gene: TRBV7-3
CDR3 length: 15
D gene: .

CDR3 protein: CSASAPTGGNQPQHF
CDR3 DNA: TGCAGTGCTAGTGCCCCGACAGGGGGCAATCAGCCCCAGCATTTT
clone size: few
J gene: TRBJ1-5
V gene: TRBV20-1
CDR3 length: 15
D gene: TRBD1

CDR3 protein: CASSRLNTGELFF
CDR3 DNA: TGTGCCAGCAGCAGGCTCAACACCGGGGAGCTGTTTTTT
clone size: once
J gene: TRBJ2-2
V gene: TRBV2
CDR3 length: 13
D gene: .

CDR3 protein: CAILPRDREGQPQHF
CDR3 DNA: TGTGCCATCCTCCCCCGGGACAGGGAGGGCCAGCCCCAGCATTTT
clone size: .
J gene: TRBJ1-5
V gene: TRBV6-5
CDR3 length: 15
D gene: TRBD1

CDR3 protein: CASSLEGGVNEKLFF
CDR3 DNA: TGTGCCAGCTCCCTGGAGGGGGGCGTTAATGAAAAACTGTTTTTT
clone size: .
J gene: TRBJ1-4
V gene: TRBV2
CDR3 length: 15
D gene: .

CDR3 protein: CASTWRSGRANTGELFF
CDR3 DNA: TGTGCCAGCACCTGGAGAAGCGGGCGCGCGAACACCGGGGAGCTGTTTTTT
clone size: once
J gene: TRBJ2-2
V gene: TRBV19
CDR3 length: 17
D gene: .

CDR3 protein: CASSLGGSYNEQFF
CDR3 DNA: TGTGCCAGCAGCTTAGGAGGGTCCTACAATGAGCAGTTCTTC
clone size: .
J gene: TRBJ2-1
V gene: TRBV11-1
CDR3 length: 14
D gene: .

CDR3 protein: CASSQSDGGRSYGYTF
CDR3 DNA: TGTGCCAGCAGCCAGTCCGATGGGGGGCGCAGCTATGGCTACACCTTC
clone size: .
J gene: TRBJ1-2
V gene: TRBV7-9
CDR3 length: 16
D gene: .

CDR3 protein: CASSSVRNTEAFF
CDR3 DNA: TGCGCCAGCAGCTCCGTTCGGAACACTGAAGCTTTCTTT
clone size: .
J gene: TRBJ1-1
V gene: TRBV5-1
CDR3 length: 13
D gene: .

CDR3 protein: CASSRGDYSGNTIYF
CDR3 DNA: TGTGCCAGCAGCCGCGGAGATTACTCTGGAAACACCATATATTTT
clone size: .
J gene: TRBJ1-3
V gene: TRBV9
CDR3 length: 15
D gene: .

CDR3 protein: CASTPKRDRDFSGNTIYF
CDR3 DNA: TGTGCCAGCACTCCAAAGCGGGACAGGGACTTTTCTGGAAACACCATATATTTT
clone size: .
J gene: TRBJ1-3
V gene: TRBV28
CDR3 length: 18
D gene: TRBD1

CDR3 protein: CASSLWGSKNEKLFF
CDR3 DNA: TGTGCCAGCAGCTTATGGGGCAGCAAAAATGAAAAACTGTTTTTT
clone size: .
J gene: TRBJ1-4
V gene: TRBV7-3
CDR3 length: 15
D gene: .

CDR3 protein: CASRQGFGNTIYF
CDR3 DNA: TGTGCCAGTAGGCAGGGTTTCGGAAACACCATATATTTT
clone size: .
J gene: TRBJ1-3
V gene: TRBV19
CDR3 length: 13
D gene: .

CDR3 protein: CASSYSLGAGFPPFF
CDR3 DNA: TGTGCCAGCAGTTACTCCTTGGGTGCGGGGTTCCCCCCGTTCTTC
clone size: .
J gene: TRBJ2-1
V gene: TRBV6-2/TRBV6-3
CDR3 length: 15
D gene: .

CDR3 protein: CASSPQGGTEAFF
CDR3 DNA: TGTGCCAGTTCCCCACAGGGGGGCACTGAAGCTTTCTTT
clone size: .
J gene: TRBJ1-1
V gene: TRBV19
CDR3 length: 13
D gene: TRBD1

CDR3 protein: CASSSGVDLGTF
CDR3 DNA: TGTGCCAGCAGCTCGGGGGTAGACCTGGGCACCTTC
clone size: .
J gene: TRBJ1-2
V gene: TRBV5-6
CDR3 length: 12
D gene: .

CDR3 protein: CASSLFSNLNTEAFF
CDR3 DNA: TGTGCCAGCAGCTTATTTTCGAATTTGAACACTGAAGCTTTCTTT
clone size: .
J gene: TRBJ1-1
V gene: TRBV7-9
CDR3 length: 15
D gene: .

CDR3 protein: CASGRFSSLGSSYGYTF
CDR3 DNA: TGTGCTAGTGGGCGGTTCTCGTCACTTGGTAGTAGCTATGGCTACACCTTC
clone size: .
J gene: TRBJ1-2
V gene: TRBV12-5
CDR3 length: 17
D gene: .

CDR3 protein: CASRTLGGTGSPLHF
CDR3 DNA: TGTGCCAGCCGCACGCTGGGAGGGACAGGGTCACCCCTCCACTTT
clone size: .
J gene: TRBJ1-6
V gene: TRBV28
CDR3 length: 15
D gene: TRBD1

CDR3 protein: CATSKAGSYNEQFF
CDR3 DNA: TGTGCCACCAGTAAGGCGGGGTCCTACAATGAGCAGTTCTTC
clone size: .
J gene: TRBJ2-1
V gene: TRBV24-1
CDR3 length: 14
D gene: .

CDR3 protein: CASSFEQLTNYGYTF
CDR3 DNA: TGTGCCAGCAGCTTCGAACAGCTTACAAACTATGGCTACACCTTC
clone size: .
J gene: TRBJ1-2
V gene: TRBV5-4
CDR3 length: 15
D gene: .

CDR3 protein: CASSGIQGLRSPLHF
CDR3 DNA: TGTGCCAGCAGCGGGATACAGGGTTTACGGTCACCCCTCCACTTT
clone size: .
J gene: TRBJ1-6
V gene: TRBV6-5
CDR3 length: 15
D gene: .

CDR3 protein: CASSLLTSGTYEQYF
CDR3 DNA: TGTGCCAGCAGCTTATTGACTAGCGGGACCTACGAGCAGTACTTC
clone size: .
J gene: TRBJ2-7
V gene: TRBV11-2
CDR3 length: 15
D gene: TRBD2

CDR3 protein: CASSPRFGTGGQGLEKLFF
CDR3 DNA: TGTGCCAGCAGCCCCCGTTTCGGGACAGGGGGCCAAGGTCTTGAAAAACTGTTTTTT
clone size: once
J gene: TRBJ1-4
V gene: TRBV7-6
CDR3 length: 19
D gene: TRBD1

CDR3 protein: CATSRDSGDTQYF
CDR3 DNA: TGTGCCACCAGCAGGGATTCGGGGGATACGCAGTATTTT
clone size: .
J gene: TRBJ2-3
V gene: TRBV15
CDR3 length: 13
D gene: .

CDR3 protein: CASSPPRPQETQYF
CDR3 DNA: TGTGCCAGCTCACCACCGCGGCCCCAAGAGACCCAGTACTTC
clone size: .
J gene: TRBJ2-5
V gene: TRBV18
CDR3 length: 14
D gene: .

CDR3 protein: CASSTRTGEETQYF
CDR3 DNA: TGTGCCAGCAGCACACGGACAGGGGAAGAGACCCAGTACTTC
clone size: .
J gene: TRBJ2-5
V gene: TRBV11-3
CDR3 length: 14
D gene: TRBD1

CDR3 protein: CASSQEKGSDTQYF
CDR3 DNA: TGCGCCAGCAGCCAAGAAAAGGGTTCAGATACGCAGTATTTT
clone size: .
J gene: TRBJ2-3
V gene: TRBV4-1
CDR3 length: 14
D gene: .

CDR3 protein: CAISPSGGKNIQYF
CDR3 DNA: TGTGCCATCTCCCCTAGCGGGGGGAAAAACATTCAGTACTTC
clone size: .
J gene: TRBJ2-4
V gene: TRBV10-3
CDR3 length: 14
D gene: TRBD2

CDR3 protein: CASSFGGEKLFF
CDR3 DNA: TGTGCCAGCAGTTTTGGGGGTGAAAAACTGTTTTTT
clone size: .
J gene: TRBJ1-4
V gene: TRBV28
CDR3 length: 12
D gene: .

CDR3 protein: CASRTGAGYGYTF
CDR3 DNA: TGTGCCAGCAGAACAGGGGCGGGCTATGGCTACACCTTC
clone size: .
J gene: TRBJ1-2
V gene: TRBV12-3/TRBV12-4
CDR3 length: 13
D gene: TRBD1

CDR3 protein: CASSLQGKYTF
CDR3 DNA: TGTGCCAGCAGTTTACAGGGGAAATACACCTTC
clone size: .
J gene: TRBJ1-2
V gene: TRBV28
CDR3 length: 11
D gene: .

CDR3 protein: CASSLYRDRAYEQYF
CDR3 DNA: TGTGCCAGCAGCTTGTACCGGGACAGGGCTTACGAGCAGTACTTC
clone size: once
J gene: TRBJ2-7
V gene: TRBV5-6
CDR3 length: 15
D gene: TRBD1

CDR3 protein: CASSLTVNTEAFF
CDR3 DNA: TGTGCCAGCAGCCTCACAGTGAACACTGAAGCTTTCTTT
clone size: .
J gene: TRBJ1-1
V gene: TRBV27
CDR3 length: 13
D gene: .

CDR3 protein: CASSRNRGSLIMNTEAFF
CDR3 DNA: TGTGCCAGCAGCCGCAACAGAGGAAGTCTAATAATGAACACTGAAGCTTTCTTT
clone size: .
J gene: TRBJ1-1
V gene: TRBV11-2
CDR3 length: 18
D gene: .

CDR3 protein: CASSRNRVATNEKLFF
CDR3 DNA: TGTGCCAGCAGCCGTAACAGGGTTGCAACTAATGAAAAACTGTTTTTT
clone size: once
J gene: TRBJ1-4
V gene: TRBV7-2
CDR3 length: 16
D gene: .

CDR3 protein: CASSGGAWISFATNEKLFF
CDR3 DNA: TGTGCCAGTAGTGGGGGAGCTTGGATCTCCTTTGCAACTAATGAAAAACTGTTTTTT
clone size: .
J gene: TRBJ1-4
V gene: TRBV19
CDR3 length: 19
D gene: .

CDR3 protein: CASSLEGKVFNTF
CDR3 DNA: TGCGCCAGCAGCTTGGAGGGGAAGGTATTCAACACCTTC
clone size: .
J gene: TRBJ1-2
V gene: TRBV5-1
CDR3 length: 13
D gene: .